A single sample gave rise to the 24 T cell receptor beta chains below, sequenced in a study of T-cell memory formation after mild COVID-19. TCRdb fed the 5' RACE reads into MiXCR, producing one record per CDR3 protein. The table includes 100,000 to 150,000 distinct CDR3 sequences, about 5.9% detected once. What was sequenced was PBMCs or a T cell subset sorted from them (not recorded which). The receptor source for this set is an adult woman who had mild COVID-19 (a few samples of this study predate the infection). Cell type and time point are not known.

This clonotype showed up many times. This chain links TRBV7-9 with TRBJ2-3; no definite D call. Between the trimmed V and J ends, which lost 6 bases and 9 bases, there was a span of 16 bases. CDR1 and CDR2 (germline): SEHNR, FQNEAQ (reference sequence). CDR3 length equals 13 residues. The DNA for the CDR3 is TGTGCCAGCAGATACCCGGACCGGTCAACGCAGTATTTT. It specifies CASRYPDRSTQYF. The full variable domain, rest sourced from reference TRBV7-9 and TRBJ2-3, is DTGVSQNPRHKITKRGQNVTFRCDPISEHNRLYWYRQTLGQGPEFLTYFQNEAQLEKSRLLSDRFSAERPKGSFSTLEIQRTEQGDSAMYLCASRYPDRSTQYFGPGTRLTVL.

This chain connects TRBV10-3 to TRBJ2-3; D is tentatively TRBD1 or TRBD2 (5 bases each). Trimming pared 2 bases from V and 4 bases from J, leaving 19 bases between. In germline, CDR1 is ENHRY, CDR2 SYGVKD. The CDR3 totals 17 residues. The CDR3 coding sequence is TGTGCCATCAGTGAGACCGGGGCTGTCATGGGCGCAGATACGCAGTATTTT. Its translation: CAISETGAVMGADTQYF.

V and J are TRBV6-2 or TRBV6-3 and TRBJ2-7; D may be TRBD2 (6 bases). Germline V gives CDR1 MNHEY, CDR2 SVGEGT. Deletions cut 6 bases from V and 5 bases from J, with 14 bases between. There are 13 residues in the CDR3. CDR3 nucleotides: TGTGCCAGCAGGCCTAGCGTGCCGGACGAGCAGTACTTC. The encoded protein is CASRPSVPDEQYF.

This sequence joins TRBV5-1 and TRBJ1-3; possible D gene TRBD1, 6 bases. In germline, CDR1 is SGHRS, CDR2 YFSETQ. Trimming took 3 bases from V and 3 from J, leaving 10 bases between them. This CDR3 is built from 14 residues. CDR3 residues: CASSYRDNGNTIYF. For the CDR3, the DNA is TGCGCCAGCAGCTACCGGGACAATGGAAACACCATATATTTT.

This clonotype showed up many times. This chain uses TRBV25-1 with TRBJ1-6, with unresolved D. V shed 2 bases and J shed 16 bases, with 9 bases lying between them. This CDR3 is built from 11 residues. CDR1 is MGHDK, CDR2 SYGVNS, per germline. The CDR3 loop reads CASSESLGLHF. The CDR3 bases are TGTGCCAGCAGTGAAAGTCTGGGTCTCCACTTT.

In its sample, this clonotype was seen many times. This rearrangement joins TRBV20-1 to TRBJ2-7, with D possibly matching TRBD2 (6 bases). This CDR3 comprises 15 residues. The V end lost 0 bases, the J end lost 4 bases, and 16 bases lay between the germline ends. The V gene's germline CDR1 is DFQATT and CDR2 SNEGSKA (reference sequence). The CDR3 is CSARDRRVWTYEQYF. CDR3 nucleotides: TGCAGTGCTAGAGATAGGAGGGTCTGGACATACGAGCAGTACTTC.

This clonotype was seen a handful of times. The rearrangement links TRBV29-1 to TRBJ1-1; D is uncertain. The CDR3 spans 13 residues. Looked up from germline, CDR1 is SQVTM and CDR2 is ANQGSEA. Trimming left V 4 bases short and J 3 bases short, with 12 bases between. The CDR3 spells CSVAAGRDTEAFF. CDR3 bases: TGCAGCGTTGCCGCCGGCCGGGACACTGAAGCTTTCTTT.

The chain recombines TRBV7-7 with TRBJ2-5; weak D call: TRBD2 (5 bases). Germline lookup yields CDR1 SSHAT and CDR2 FNYEAQ (reference sequence). V was trimmed by 1 base and J by 4 bases, leaving 7 bases between them. The CDR3 is made up of 13 amino acids. The CDR3 coding sequence is TGTGCCAGCAGCTTAGACGGAGGAGAGACCCAGTACTTC. Translated: CASSLDGGETQYF.

Ten or more counts support this clonotype. V and J are TRBV5-1 and TRBJ1-2, with a possible D match to TRBD1 (5 bases). Germline assignment: CDR1 SGHRS and CDR2 YFSETQ. The CDR3 is 13 amino acids. V gave up 0 bases and J gave up 12 bases, with 15 bases separating them. The CDR3 DNA is TGCGCCAGCAGCTTGGCCGGTCGGGGACGGAACACCTTC. It specifies CASSLAGRGRNTF.

In DNA form, the CDR3 reads TGTGCCAGCAGCTCCCTCCTAGCGGGAGCAATAGGCAATGAGCAGTTCTTC. It codes for CASSSLLAGAIGNEQFF. The rearrangement links TRBV6-2 or TRBV6-3 to TRBJ2-1; the match to TRBD2 covers 10 bases. Germline CDR1 and CDR2: MNHEY and SVGEGT. CDR3 length equals 17 residues. Germline trimming cut 6 bases from V and 6 bases from J; bases unmatched to any gene: 14.

The chain couples TRBV7-2 to TRBJ1-2, with D possibly matching TRBD1 (6 bases). CDR3 size: 12 residues. Trimming left V 4 bases short and J 8 bases short, with 11 bases between. Germline CDR1 SGHTA, CDR2 FQGNSA. Here the CDR3 reads CASSSRGGGYTF. The DNA for the CDR3 is TGTGCCAGCAGCTCGCGTGGGGGCGGCTACACCTTC.

This clonotype was counted only a few times. This chain uses TRBV29-1 with TRBJ2-7; 10 positions agree with TRBD1. Germline CDR1 SQVTM, CDR2 ANQGSEA. This CDR3 spans 15 amino acids. V was pared by 6 bases and J by 2 bases, with 10 bases of the junction left unmatched. In DNA form, the CDR3 reads TGCAGCGTCGCACCTGACAGGGGGCGCACCTACGAGCAGTACTTC. Translating gives CSVAPDRGRTYEQYF.

The sample holds many counts of this clonotype. The V call is TRBV4-2, the J call TRBJ2-3, with 7 bases fitting TRBD2. There are 18 residues in the CDR3. CDR1 and CDR2 from the germline V gene are LGHNA and YNFKEQ. V trimming: 3 bases; J trimming: 0 bases; junction bases outside the gene matches: 12. This CDR3 reads CASSQDSSGRGSTDTQYF. DNA of the CDR3: TGTGCCAGCAGCCAGGATTCGTCCGGGCGGGGGAGCACAGATACGCAGTATTTT.

The chain is built from TRBV9 and TRBJ2-7; D unclear. Germline CDR1 reads SGDLS; CDR2 reads YYNGEE. Trimming took off 3 bases at V and 2 bases at J, with 18 bases between the two ends. The CDR3 runs 16 residues. The CDR3 spells CASSAGSVSPTYEQYF. The CDR3 DNA is TGTGCCAGCAGCGCTGGGTCGGTTTCGCCCACCTACGAGCAGTACTTC. The variable domain in full, completed from reference TRBV9 and TRBJ2-7, reads DSGVTQTPKHLITATGQRVTLRCSPRSGDLSVYWYQQSLDQGLQFLIQYYNGEERAKGNILERFSAQQFPDLHSELNLSSLELGDSALYFCASSAGSVSPTYEQYFGPGTRLTVT.

CDR3 DNA sequence: TGCAGTGCCCAGAACACCGGGGAGCTGTTTTTT. This encodes CSAQNTGELFF. V usage is TRBV20-1 and J usage is TRBJ2-2; no reliable D call. V lost 6 bases and J 1 base, leaving 3 bases between the germline ends. The CDR3 is 11 amino acids. The germline CDR1 and CDR2 sequences are DFQATT and SNEGSKA (reference sequence).

V and J are TRBV6-2 or TRBV6-3 and TRBJ2-3; 9 positions match TRBD2. Looked up from germline, CDR1 is MNHEY and CDR2 is SVGEGT. The CDR3 covers 13 residues. The V gene end was trimmed by 6 bases and the J gene end by 7 bases; junction bases not matched to a gene: 5. The CDR3 DNA reads as TGTGCCAGCAGACTTAGCGGGAGTAATACGCAGTATTTT. It is translated as CASRLSGSNTQYF.

The V call is TRBV12-3 or TRBV12-4, the J call TRBJ1-2; D gene ambiguous. The CDR3 loop spans 12 amino acids. Trimming removed 6 bases from V and 8 bases from J, with 13 bases in between. CDR3: CASSQKQDGYTF. Here the CDR3 DNA reads TGTGCCAGCAGCCAAAAGCAAGACGGCTACACCTTC.

The table lists this clonotype with many counts. CDR3 sequence: CASSLDSTRNEQFF. DNA for the CDR3: TGTGCCAGCAGTCTCGACAGTACGAGAAATGAGCAGTTCTTC. The V call is TRBV7-9, the J call TRBJ2-1, with D possibly TRBD1 on 5 matching bases. CDR3 length equals 14 residues. CDR1 and CDR2 from the germline V gene are SEHNR and FQNEAQ (reference sequence). Trimming pared 6 bases from V and 7 bases from J, leaving 16 bases between.

This clonotype was found many times. The chain joins TRBV18 to TRBJ2-5; 7 nucleotides match TRBD2. The CDR3 spans 13 residues. Germline V gene data show CDR1 as KGHSH and CDR2 as LQKENI. The V and J ends lost 7 bases and 2 bases, in that order; junction bases with no gene match: 4. CDR3 loop: CASCHGGQETQYF. CDR3 sequence (DNA): TGTGCCAGCTGCCACGGGGGGCAAGAGACCCAGTACTTC.

The V gene is TRBV29-1, the J gene TRBJ1-5; D gene uncertain. The CDR3 is 12 residues long. V shed 5 bases and J shed 0 bases, with 5 bases lying between them. Germline loops: CDR1 SQVTM, CDR2 ANQGSEA. CDR3 coding DNA: TGCAGCGTTCGAAATAGCAATCAGCCCCAGCATTTT. This translates into CSVRNSNQPQHF. The full variable domain, completed using reference TRBV29-1 and TRBJ1-5, is SAVISQKPSRDICQRGTSLTIQCQVDSQVTMMFWYRQQPGQSLTLIATANQGSEATYESGFVIDKFPISRPNLTFSTLTVSNMSPEDSSIYLCSVRNSNQPQHFGDGTRLSIL.

V and J are TRBV6-5 and TRBJ1-1, with D unresolved. V was trimmed by 0 bases and J by 4 bases, leaving 9 bases between them. The CDR3 consists of 14 residues. The germline CDR1 and CDR2 sequences are MNHEY and SVGAGI. CDR3 sequence: CASSYSLVATEAFF. The CDR3, as DNA: TGTGCCAGCAGTTACTCGCTCGTTGCCACTGAAGCTTTCTTT.

The V gene is TRBV27, the J gene TRBJ2-3, with a tentative D call TRBD2 (5 bases). The germline V gene has CDR1 MNHEY and CDR2 SMNVEV (reference sequence). V was shortened by 4 bases and J by 2 bases, with 13 bases between the two germline ends. This CDR3 has 15 residues. The CDR3 spells CASSWKMDFTDTQYF. DNA of the CDR3: TGTGCCAGCAGTTGGAAGATGGACTTCACAGATACGCAGTATTTT.

The chain combines TRBV18 with TRBJ2-1; the D gene is possibly TRBD2 (6 bases). Trimming took off 3 bases at V and 5 bases at J, with 17 bases between the two ends. This CDR3 has 16 amino acids. In germline, CDR1 is KGHSH, CDR2 LQKENI. This CDR3 reads CASSPWTTPRDNEQFF. The CDR3 DNA sequence: TGTGCCAGCTCACCTTGGACTACTCCTCGAGACAATGAGCAGTTCTTC.

The gene calls are TRBV25-1 and TRBJ2-7; 9 bases align to TRBD1. V shed 10 bases, J shed 4 bases, and the junction held 11 bases outside the gene matches. Germline-derived CDR1 and CDR2 are MGHDK and SYGVNS. CDR3 length: 14 amino acids. CDR3 DNA sequence: TGTGCCACTTCGGACAGGGGTTGGACGTACGAGCAGTACTTC. Its protein is CATSDRGWTYEQYF.